The entry below gives a single TCR beta chain sequence along with its context. This sample is drawn from a study of blood T cell repertoires in COVID-19. Looking at the study overall: T cells, B-cell-depleted T cells, or PBMCs provided the cDNA or gDNA that served as material.

V was clipped by 1 base and J by 1 base, with 8 bases between them. This CDR3 has 14 amino acids. The germline V gene encodes CDR1 LNHDA and CDR2 SQIVND (reference sequence). Source study methods: Amplification of reference gene primers was used by the study to estimate nucleated cell counts. Method: immunoSEQ multiplex PCR; TCRdb's copy keeps in-frame clones and lacks some. V, J and clone size are those of that table, while D and trimming were read from the DNA. This sample yields 260,000 or so clones, of which 84% are seen a single time; 8.6% belongs to the top ten. The sequence derives from a human donor in a cohort sampled during active COVID-19. The rearrangement links TRBV19 to TRBJ2-7; TRBD2 is a possible D gene (6 bases). The sequenced material came from peripheral blood. The CDR3 here is CASSIVGGSYEQYF. Here the CDR3 DNA reads TGTGCCAGTAGTATAGTTGGGGGGTCCTACGAGCAGTACTTC.